These 18 T cell receptor beta chains were sequenced from one sample in a study of response to subunit inactivated influenza vaccine. TCRdb independently ran MiXCR on the RT-PCR reads; one entry per CDR3 protein. The sample has about 570,000 distinct CDR3 sequences, approximately 10% seen once; the top ten hold about 11%. A further study also used this sample, focusing on T cells expressing NK-cell markers. That paper states: 5'RACE template switching built TCR beta cDNA with unique molecular identifiers.

The material was PBMCs from blood, obtained on the day of vaccination. These receptors were obtained from a man aged 45 to 65 who received an inactivated influenza vaccine.

The chain has TRBV2 and TRBJ2-1, with D hard to call. Per the germline V gene, CDR1 is SNHLY and CDR2 is FYNNEI. The CDR3 has 15 amino acids. V lost 1 base to trimming and J lost 2 bases, with 9 bases between them. In nucleotides, the CDR3 is TGTGCCAGCAGTGAAGGCAAGAACACCTACAATGAGCAGTTCTTC. It codes for CASSEGKNTYNEQFF.

V usage is TRBV12-3 or TRBV12-4 and J usage is TRBJ2-2; TRBD1 is a possible D gene (6 bases). This CDR3 spans 14 amino acids. The germline V and J ends were trimmed by 8 bases and 0 bases, with 10 bases remaining between them. This chain's CDR3 is CASSGTTNTGELFF. The CDR3 DNA reads as TGTGCCAGCTCCGGGACAACGAACACCGGGGAGCTGTTTTTT.

This clonotype appeared many times. The rearrangement joins TRBV4-1 to TRBJ2-7, with D tentatively TRBD1 (5 bases). The CDR3 runs 14 residues. Trimming stripped 2 bases from V and 0 bases from J, with 8 bases between. Germline CDR1 and CDR2: MGHRA and YSYEKL. DNA of the CDR3: TGCGCCAGCAGCCAATGGACACACTCCTACGAGCAGTACTTC. Amino acids: CASSQWTHSYEQYF.

This chain joins TRBV7-2 and TRBJ2-7, with TRBD2 identical over 7 bases. This CDR3 is 12 amino acids long. V trimming: 4 bases; J trimming: 6 bases; junction bases outside the gene matches: 3. Germline loops: CDR1 SGHTA, CDR2 FQGNSA. CDR3 region: CASSSRLAEQYF. CDR3 DNA: TGTGCCAGCAGCTCCAGACTAGCCGAGCAGTACTTC. Variable domain in full (rest from reference TRBV7-2 and TRBJ2-7): GAGVSQSPSNKVTEKGKDVELRCDPISGHTALYWYRQSLGQGLEFLIYFQGNSAPDKSGLPSDRFSAERTGGSVSTLTIQRTQQEDSAVYLCASSSRLAEQYFGPGTRLTVT.

V gene TRBV12-3 or TRBV12-4 combines with J gene TRBJ2-1, with TRBD2 matching over 12 bases. Trimming at V came to 7 bases and at J to 4 bases, leaving 5 bases not matched to a gene. CDR3 size: 15 residues. The CDR3 nucleotides read TGTGCCAGCAAAACTAGCGGGGGGATTTACAATGAGCAGTTCTTC. Translating gives CASKTSGGIYNEQFF.

This clonotype was seen only a few times. The V gene is TRBV4-1, the J gene TRBJ2-2, with D uncertain. This CDR3 comprises 15 residues. Looked up from germline, CDR1 is MGHRA and CDR2 is YSYEKL. V lost 5 bases and J 2 bases, leaving 12 bases between the germline ends. CDR3 nucleotides: TGCGCCAGCAGCTCTAGGACGGTAAACACCGGGGAGCTGTTTTTT. Its translation: CASSSRTVNTGELFF.

In its sample, this clonotype was seen many times. V usage is TRBV2 and J usage is TRBJ2-1; 10 nucleotides line up with TRBD2. J gave up 7 bases and V 7 bases, and 4 bases lay outside the gene matches. Germline V gene data show CDR1 as SNHLY and CDR2 as FYNNEI. This CDR3 is built from 13 residues. CDR3 region: CASTGTSANEQFF. The CDR3 coding sequence is TGTGCCAGCACCGGGACTAGCGCTAATGAGCAGTTCTTC. Supplemented by reference TRBV2 and TRBJ2-1, the full variable domain reads EPEVTQTPSHQVTQMGQEVILRCVPISNHLYFYWYRQILGQKVEFLVSFYNNEISEKSEIFDDQFSVERPDGSNFTLKIRSTKLEDSAMYFCASTGTSANEQFFGPGTRLTVL.

In its sample, this clonotype was seen many times. The chain has TRBV12-3 or TRBV12-4 and TRBJ2-5; no firm D call. The V gene lost 1 base and the J gene lost 5 bases, with 5 bases spanning the gap. CDR3 length: 12 amino acids. CDR3 sequence reads: CASSLVSETQYF. The CDR3 DNA follows: TGTGCCAGCAGTTTAGTATCTGAGACCCAGTACTTC.

This clonotype was seen only a few times. The chain carries TRBV7-2 and TRBJ2-1, with 8 bases that match TRBD2. In germline, CDR1 is SGHTA, CDR2 FQGNSA. With V trimmed by 4 bases and J by 7 bases, 6 bases remained unmatched. The CDR3 has 14 residues. In nucleotides, the CDR3 is TGTGCCAGCAGCTCCAGCGGGAGTCTAAATGAGCAGTTCTTC. This codes for CASSSSGSLNEQFF. The full variable domain, rest sourced from reference TRBV7-2 and TRBJ2-1, is GAGVSQSPSNKVTEKGKDVELRCDPISGHTALYWYRQSLGQGLEFLIYFQGNSAPDKSGLPSDRFSAERTGGSVSTLTIQRTQQEDSAVYLCASSSSGSLNEQFFGPGTRLTVL.

The chain recombines TRBV18 with TRBJ1-5, with 7 bases that match TRBD1. V gave up 3 bases and J gave up 7 bases; unmatched junction bases: 9. The CDR3 is 15 amino acids. Germline-derived CDR1 and CDR2 are KGHSH and LQKENI. CDR3 amino acids: CASSPTTGLLQPQHF. The DNA of the CDR3 is TGTGCCAGCTCACCGACGACAGGGTTGTTGCAGCCCCAGCATTTT.

V gene TRBV21-1 combines with J gene TRBJ2-3; TRBD1, the D gene given by the table, was not confirmed from the DNA. TRBV21-1 is assigned pseudogene status. This CDR3 region has 18 residues. Written as DNA, the CDR3 is TGTGCCAGCAGCGCCGGACGAGCGGACAGGGGCCGCACAGATACGCAGTATTTT. Translating it yields CASSAGRADRGRTDTQYF.

This clonotype turned up a few times. The rearrangement links TRBV5-1 to TRBJ2-3; no clear D. V dropped 5 bases and J dropped 6 bases, with 10 bases sitting between them. Looked up from germline, CDR1 is SGHRS and CDR2 is YFSETQ. This CDR3 contains 12 residues. The CDR3 is CASRGDGDTQYF. For the CDR3, the DNA is TGCGCCAGCAGGGGTGATGGGGATACGCAGTATTTT.

The sample holds many counts of this clonotype. This chain uses TRBV7-2 with TRBJ2-7, with no clear D. With 1 base removed from V and 1 base from J, the gap between germline ends came to 8 bases. Germline V gives CDR1 SGHTA, CDR2 FQGNSA. This CDR3 is built from 14 residues. Here the CDR3 DNA reads TGTGCCAGCAGCTTAGTCGACTCATCCTACGAGCAGTACTTC. Amino acid sequence: CASSLVDSSYEQYF.

This clonotype was counted only a few times. The rearrangement links TRBV27 to TRBJ2-5; D gene unclear. V dropped 8 bases and J dropped 5 bases, with 12 bases sitting between them. Germline assignment: CDR1 MNHEY and CDR2 SMNVEV (reference sequence). The CDR3 is made up of 12 amino acids. The CDR3 DNA reads as TGTGCCAGCGGCTTTCCCCCGGAGACCCAGTACTTC. Its protein product is CASGFPPETQYF.

This clonotype has just a few counts. The chain joins TRBV12-3 or TRBV12-4 to TRBJ2-7; D is perhaps TRBD1 (5 bases). V dropped 8 bases and J dropped 1 base, with 12 bases sitting between them. This CDR3 comprises 13 residues. CDR3 region: CASGAGPSYEQYF. DNA for the CDR3: TGTGCCAGCGGGGCAGGGCCTTCCTACGAGCAGTACTTC.

This chain joins TRBV6-1 and TRBJ2-7, with D uncertain. Germline V CDR1 and CDR2: MNHNS, SASEGT. This CDR3 has 17 residues. Trimming removed 5 bases from V and 1 base from J, with 21 bases in between. DNA of the CDR3: TGTGCCAGCAGTCCTCCCCTTAGCCTTGGCCTATCCTACGAGCAGTACTTC. Translating it yields CASSPPLSLGLSYEQYF.

The chain recombines TRBV20-1 with TRBJ2-2, with D perhaps assigned TRBD1 or TRBD2 (5 bases each). Germline values: CDR1 DFQATT, CDR2 SNEGSKA (reference sequence). The ends were cut back, 2 bases at V and 1 base at J, with 14 bases in the middle. This CDR3 is built from 16 residues. CDR3 in amino acids: CSARRDGRWNTGELFF. In nucleotides, the CDR3 is TGCAGTGCTAGAAGGGACGGCCGATGGAACACCGGGGAGCTGTTTTTT.

The chain recombines TRBV25-1 with TRBJ2-3; perhaps TRBD1 as D (5 bases). CDR1 MGHDK and CDR2 SYGVNS come from the germline V gene. The V end lost 8 bases, the J end lost 0 bases, and 12 bases lay between the germline ends. The CDR3 is 14 amino acids. CDR3 loop: CASLDTGSTDTQYF. For the CDR3, the DNA is TGTGCCAGCTTGGACACGGGTAGCACAGATACGCAGTATTTT.